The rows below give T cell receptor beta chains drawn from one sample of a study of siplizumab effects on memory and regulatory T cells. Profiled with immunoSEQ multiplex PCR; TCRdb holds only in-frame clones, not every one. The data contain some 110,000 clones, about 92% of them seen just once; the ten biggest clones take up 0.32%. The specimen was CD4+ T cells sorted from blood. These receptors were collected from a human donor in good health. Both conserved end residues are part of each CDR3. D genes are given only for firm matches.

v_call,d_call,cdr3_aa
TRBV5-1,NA,CASSPRGGRETQYF
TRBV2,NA,CAYRVQGTYGYTF
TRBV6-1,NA,CASSKWGQNTEAFF
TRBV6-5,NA,CASIKTAMNTEAFF
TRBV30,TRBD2,CAWSSAGGPYEQFF
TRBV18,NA,CASSRSRLGQPQHF
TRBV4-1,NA,CASSLRIPMNTEAFF
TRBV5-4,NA,CASSFGGRNTEAFF
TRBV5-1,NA,CASSLATSLNTQYF
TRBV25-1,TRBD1,CASRSSGTARGGYTF
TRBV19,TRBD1,CASQTGTGYEQYF
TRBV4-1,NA,CASGMGGDRQPQHF
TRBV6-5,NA,CASSYAWGADTEAFF
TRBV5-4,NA,CASSRGTDTQYF